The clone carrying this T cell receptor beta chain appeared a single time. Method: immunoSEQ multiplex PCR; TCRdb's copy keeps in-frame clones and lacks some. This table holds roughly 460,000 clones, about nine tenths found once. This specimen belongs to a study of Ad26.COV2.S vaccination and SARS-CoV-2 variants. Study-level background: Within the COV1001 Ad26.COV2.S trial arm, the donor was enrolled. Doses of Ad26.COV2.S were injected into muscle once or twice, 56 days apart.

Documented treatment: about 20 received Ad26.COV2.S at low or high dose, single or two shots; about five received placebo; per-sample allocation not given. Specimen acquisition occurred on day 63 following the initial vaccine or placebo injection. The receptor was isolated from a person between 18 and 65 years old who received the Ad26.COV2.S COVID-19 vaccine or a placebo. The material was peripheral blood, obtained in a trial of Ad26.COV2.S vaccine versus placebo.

CDR3 bases: TGTGCCAGCAGTTCGGGACGAAGTTATAGCAATCAGCCCCAGCATTTT. This codes for CASSSGRSYSNQPQHF. The rearrangement links TRBV27 to TRBJ1-5; D is perhaps TRBD1 (5 bases). V lost 4 bases and J lost 0, with 13 bases in between. This CDR3 has 16 residues. Germline CDR1 reads MNHEY; CDR2 reads SMNVEV (reference sequence).